This T cell receptor beta chain came from a study of blood T cell repertoires in COVID-19. For the study at large: In each case, the material was cDNA or gDNA derived from T cells, B-cell-depleted T cells, or PBMCs.

The CDR3 sequence is 16 residues long. Per the germline V gene, CDR1 is SGDLS and CDR2 is YYNGEE. V was cut by 4 bases and J by 7 bases, with 24 bases left in between. Under the authors' procedure: Amplification from reference gene primers served as the basis for estimated nucleated cell counts. Sequenced by immunoSEQ multiplex PCR; TCRdb stores in-frame clones only, minus some. D and trimming were read from the DNA, whereas the V and J calls and clone size are those reported in that table. Here the sample spans approximately 260,000 clones, around 85% being singletons. Categorization into cohorts depended on clinical history that participants reported.

The genes are TRBV9 and TRBJ2-7; D may be TRBD2 (6 bases). The TCR sequence derives from a woman aged 40 to 50 with acute COVID-19. Input material: PBMCs or T cells enriched from blood (not recorded which). Here the CDR3 DNA reads TGTGCCAGCAGCCAAAACCGGGACTGGCCTCGAAGTGAGCAGTACTTC. Encoded protein: CASSQNRDWPRSEQYF.